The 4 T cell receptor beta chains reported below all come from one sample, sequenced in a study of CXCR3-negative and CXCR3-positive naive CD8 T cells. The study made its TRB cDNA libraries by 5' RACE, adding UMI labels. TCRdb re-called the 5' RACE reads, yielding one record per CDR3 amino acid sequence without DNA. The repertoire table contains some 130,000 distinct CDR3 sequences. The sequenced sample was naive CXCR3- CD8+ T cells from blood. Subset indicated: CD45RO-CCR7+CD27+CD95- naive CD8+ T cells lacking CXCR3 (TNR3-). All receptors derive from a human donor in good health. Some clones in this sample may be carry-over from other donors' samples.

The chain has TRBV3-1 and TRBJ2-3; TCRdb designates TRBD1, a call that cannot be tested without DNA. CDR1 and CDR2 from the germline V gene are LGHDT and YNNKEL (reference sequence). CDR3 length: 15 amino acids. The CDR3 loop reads CASSQVVRGSDTQYF.

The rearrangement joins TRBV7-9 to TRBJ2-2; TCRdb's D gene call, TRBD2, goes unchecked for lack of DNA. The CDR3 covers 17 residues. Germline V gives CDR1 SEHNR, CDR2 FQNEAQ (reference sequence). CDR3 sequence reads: CASSARPGTSNTGELFF.

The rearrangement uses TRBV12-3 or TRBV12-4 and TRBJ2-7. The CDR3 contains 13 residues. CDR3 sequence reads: CASCWGLFYEQYF.

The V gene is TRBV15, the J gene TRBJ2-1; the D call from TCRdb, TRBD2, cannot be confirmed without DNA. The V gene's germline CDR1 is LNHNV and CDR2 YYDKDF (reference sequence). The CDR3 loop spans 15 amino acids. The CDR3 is CATSSSSGRWYGQFF.